These T cell receptor beta chains were read from a single sample in a study of response to subunit inactivated influenza vaccine. One entry per CDR3 protein, called by TCRdb with MiXCR from the RT-PCR reads. The sample lists about 780,000 distinct CDR3 sequences, 18% occurring once. The source was PBMCs from blood, collected roughly 5 days after vaccination. These receptors were collected from a man between 50 and 59 years old who received an inactivated influenza vaccine. Each CDR3 is given with its conserved first and last residue. The D gene is left open where the match is weak. The listing skips clone size in some rows; elsewhere it reads once, few, many or a size class.

j_call	d_call	clone_size	v_call	cdr3_aa	cdr3_nt
TRBJ1-5	-	-	TRBV6-2/TRBV6-3	CASIKGKYSNQPQHF	TGTGCCAGCATTAAAGGGAAATATAGCAATCAGCCCCAGCATTTT
TRBJ2-7	-	-	TRBV12-3/TRBV12-4	CASKGAREEQYF	TGTGCCAGCAAGGGAGCGCGTGAAGAGCAGTACTTC
TRBJ2-7	TRBD1	-	TRBV20-1	CSALGTGSSYEQYF	TGCAGTGCTCTAGGGACAGGCTCTTCCTACGAGCAGTACTTC
TRBJ2-7	-	-	TRBV11-1	CASSLVQVSSYEQYF	TGTGCCAGCAGCTTAGTTCAAGTAAGCTCCTACGAGCAGTACTTC
TRBJ2-5	-	-	TRBV4-1	CASSQERNSQETQYF	TGCGCCAGCAGCCAAGAACGGAACAGCCAAGAGACCCAGTACTTC
TRBJ1-4	TRBD1	few	TRBV4-3	CASSQGGGQRQEKLFF	TGCGCCAGCAGCCAAGGGGGGGGACAGCGCCAAGAAAAACTGTTTTTT
TRBJ2-1	-	-	TRBV10-3	CAISERTYNEQFF	TGTGCCATCAGTGAGCGTACTTACAATGAGCAGTTCTTC
TRBJ2-6	-	-	TRBV11-2	CASSPGPSGANVLTF	TGTGCCAGCAGCCCGGGCCCCTCAGGGGCCAACGTCCTGACTTTC
TRBJ2-5	TRBD2	many	TRBV19	CASSIVSAGGLETQYF	TGTGCCAGTAGTATAGTTTCAGCGGGGGGGCTGGAGACCCAGTACTTC
TRBJ2-1	-	-	TRBV12-3/TRBV12-4	CASSLGGQPYNEQFF	TGTGCCAGCAGCCTGGGGGGACAACCATACAATGAGCAGTTCTTC
TRBJ2-7	-	-	TRBV4-2	CASSQAGGRDEQYF	TGTGCCAGCAGCCAAGCCGGGGGCCGGGACGAGCAGTACTTC
TRBJ2-7	TRBD1	-	TRBV6-1	CASSHDRDYEQYF	TGTGCCAGCAGTCATGACAGGGACTACGAGCAGTACTTC
TRBJ2-2	-	many	TRBV4-2	CASSQDLPQAGTGELFF	TGTGCCAGCAGCCAAGATCTGCCCCAGGCGGGCACCGGGGAGCTGTTTTTT
TRBJ1-6	-	many	TRBV12-3/TRBV12-4	CASSGGKGPSPLHF	TGTGCCAGCTCCGGTGGAAAGGGGCCCTCACCCCTCCACTTT
TRBJ2-1	TRBD1	-	TRBV24-1	CATSESGTGSHNEQFF	TGTGCCACCAGTGAATCCGGGACAGGGTCCCACAATGAGCAGTTCTTC
TRBJ2-2	-	few	TRBV7-2	CASSLPPWRGNTGELFF	TGTGCCAGCAGCCTCCCCCCCTGGAGAGGGAACACCGGGGAGCTGTTTTTT
TRBJ2-7	TRBD2	few	TRBV28	CASSGTSGNLRREQYF	TGTGCCAGCAGTGGGACTAGCGGGAACCTCCGGAGAGAGCAGTACTTC
TRBJ2-5	TRBD2	-	TRBV20-1	CSARNSGHPQETQYF	TGCAGTGCTAGGAATAGCGGGCACCCCCAAGAGACCCAGTACTTC
TRBJ1-5	-	-	TRBV28	CASSFLRNHHSNQPQHF	TGTGCCAGCAGTTTTTTGAGGAATCATCATAGCAATCAGCCCCAGCATTTT
TRBJ2-3	TRBD2	few	TRBV9	CASSDLAGGRKDTQYF	TGTGCCAGCAGCGACCTAGCGGGAGGGCGTAAAGATACGCAGTATTTT
TRBJ2-1	TRBD1	few	TRBV24-1	CATSERQGANNEQFF	TGTGCCACCAGTGAAAGACAGGGGGCCAACAATGAGCAGTTCTTC
TRBJ2-7	-	-	TRBV7-2	CASSPREGAYEQYF	TGTGCCAGCAGCCCTAGGGAGGGGGCGTACGAGCAGTACTTC
TRBJ1-2	TRBD1	few	TRBV7-2	CASSLQGAPYGYTF	TGTGCCAGCAGCCTACAGGGGGCTCCGTATGGCTACACCTTC
TRBJ1-2	-	few	TRBV10-3	CAISDEQRRNYGYTF	TGTGCCATCAGTGATGAACAGCGTCGTAACTATGGCTACACCTTC
TRBJ2-2	TRBD2	-	TRBV11-2	CASSFRLAGGPYNTGELFF	TGTGCCAGCAGCTTTAGACTAGCGGGGGGCCCTTATAACACCGGGGAGCTGTTTTTT
TRBJ1-2	TRBD1	few	TRBV29-1	CSVARDRVGYTF	TGCAGCGTTGCCCGGGACAGGGTTGGCTACACCTTC
TRBJ2-2	TRBD2	many	TRBV4-2	CASSQDLIAGTNTGELFF	TGTGCCAGCAGCCAAGATTTGATAGCGGGGACGAACACCGGGGAGCTGTTTTTT
TRBJ2-1	-	-	TRBV28	CASRPSGYNEQFF	TGTGCCAGCAGGCCCTCTGGGTACAATGAGCAGTTCTTC
TRBJ2-2	-	-	TRBV30	CAWSPRGSWTGELFF	TGTGCCTGGAGTCCCAGGGGCTCATGGACCGGGGAGCTGTTTTTT
TRBJ2-1	-	few	TRBV3-1	CASSYTLPSGQFF	TGTGCCAGCAGCTATACGCTCCCCAGCGGGCAGTTCTTC
TRBJ2-7	-	few	TRBV4-3	CASSQEHEGDEQYF	TGCGCCAGCAGCCAGGAACACGAGGGGGACGAGCAGTACTTC
TRBJ2-2	-	many	TRBV29-1	CSVGGSTGELFF	TGCAGCGTTGGTGGTTCGACCGGGGAGCTGTTTTTT
TRBJ2-7	TRBD1	few	TRBV11-2	CASSPRLRDRRYEQYF	TGTGCCAGCAGCCCTCGCCTCCGGGACAGGCGGTACGAGCAGTACTTC
TRBJ2-2	-	few	TRBV7-6	CASSLDGNGELFF	TGTGCCAGCAGCTTAGACGGGAACGGGGAGCTGTTTTTT
TRBJ1-6	-	-	TRBV27	CASSLAIGSPLHF	TGTGCCAGCAGTTTAGCAATTGGTTCACCCCTCCACTTT
TRBJ2-3	TRBD1	-	TRBV20-1	CSARVGQTSTDTQYF	TGCAGTGCTAGGGTGGGACAGACTAGCACAGATACGCAGTATTTT
TRBJ2-7	TRBD2	few	TRBV2	CASIGLAGGRFPYEQYF	TGTGCCAGCATTGGACTAGCGGGAGGCCGCTTCCCCTACGAGCAGTACTTC
TRBJ1-5	TRBD1	-	TRBV20-1	CSARVEGQGNQPQHF	TGCAGTGCTAGAGTAGAGGGACAGGGAAATCAGCCCCAGCATTTT
TRBJ2-7	-	few	TRBV5-5	CASSLVVGPNYEQYF	TGTGCCAGCAGCTTGGTTGTAGGACCCAACTACGAGCAGTACTTC